A single sample is the source of the 26 T cell receptor beta chains below, sequenced in a study of blood T cell repertoires in COVID-19. Assay: immunoSEQ multiplex PCR; the TCRdb copy retains only in-frame clones and omits some. Here the sample spans about 310,000 clones, around 87% being singletons. Material for sequencing was peripheral blood. Source of these receptors: a man in his 70s with acute or convalescent COVID-19.

V gene TRBV6-2 or TRBV6-3 combines with J gene TRBJ2-1, with D maybe TRBD2 (6 bases). With 5 bases removed from V and 3 bases from J, the gap between germline ends came to 14 bases. The V gene's germline CDR1 is MNHEY and CDR2 SVGEGT. This CDR3 spans 15 amino acids. The CDR3 protein is CASSPLASDYNEQFF. The CDR3 nucleotides are TGTGCCAGCAGTCCGCTAGCGTCTGACTACAATGAGCAGTTCTTC.

The chain employs TRBV6-1 and TRBJ1-1; 8 nucleotides agree with TRBD1. V lost 4 bases to trimming and J lost 3 bases; unmatched junction nucleotides: 10. The CDR3 runs to 16 residues. CDR1 is MNHNS and CDR2 is SASEGT in the germline V gene. For the CDR3, the DNA is TGTGCCAGCAGTGCTCGACTCCCGGGACAGGACACTGAAGCTTTCTTT. Protein product: CASSARLPGQDTEAFF.

The V call is TRBV6-6, the J call TRBJ1-1; 9 bases fit TRBD1. Germline V lookup: CDR1 MNHNY, CDR2 SVGAGI (reference sequence). J gave up 11 bases and V 5 bases, and 9 bases lay outside the gene matches. There are 13 residues in the CDR3. CDR3 loop: CASSPGTGNKAFF. CDR3 bases: TGTGCCAGCAGTCCCGGGACAGGGAATAAGGCTTTCTTT.

This chain joins TRBV24-1 and TRBJ2-1; 8 nucleotides match TRBD2. The ends lost 7 bases at V and 6 bases at J; junction bases unmatched: 4. Germline CDR1 reads KGHDR; CDR2 reads SFDVKD. The CDR3 spans 13 residues. CDR3 protein: CATRGTSSNEQFF. CDR3 coding DNA: TGTGCCACCAGAGGGACTAGTAGCAATGAGCAGTTCTTC.

The V call is TRBV4-3, the J call TRBJ1-6; the match to TRBD1 covers 9 bases. Germline assignment: CDR1 LGHNA and CDR2 YSLEER. The CDR3 consists of 18 residues. V lost 0 bases, J lost 4 bases, and 7 bases stayed unmatched. DNA for the CDR3: TGCGCCAGCAGCCAAGATTGGGGACAGGGAAAGTATAATTCACCCCTCCACTTT. It is translated as CASSQDWGQGKYNSPLHF.

The rearrangement joins TRBV10-3 to TRBJ2-1, with D perhaps matching TRBD2 (5 bases). CDR3 size: 13 residues. Trimming removed 6 bases from V and 6 bases from J, with 12 bases in between. Germline loops: CDR1 ENHRY, CDR2 SYGVKD. This CDR3 reads CAISGEPTNEQFF. The CDR3 DNA sequence: TGTGCCATCAGCGGGGAGCCCACCAATGAGCAGTTCTTC.

This rearrangement joins TRBV7-8 to TRBJ1-5; 9 nucleotides match TRBD1. The CDR3 totals 15 residues. Germline V gene sequence: CDR1 SGHVS, CDR2 FQNEAQ. V lost 4 bases to trimming and J lost 3 bases; unmatched junction nucleotides: 4. The CDR3 DNA reads as TGTGCCAGCAGCTCGGGACAGGGTGTCAATCAGCCCCAGCATTTT. Protein sequence: CASSSGQGVNQPQHF.

The rearrangement joins TRBV29-1 to TRBJ1-6, with D perhaps matching TRBD1 (5 bases). Germline V gives CDR1 SQVTM, CDR2 ANQGSEA. The CDR3 has 14 amino acids. Trimming took 5 bases from V and 5 from J, leaving 13 bases between them. The CDR3, as DNA: TGCAGCGTTCGACCAGGGCCAGATAATTCACCCCTCCACTTT. Its protein is CSVRPGPDNSPLHF. Variable domain in full (rest from reference TRBV29-1 and TRBJ1-6): SAVISQKPSRDICQRGTSLTIQCQVDSQVTMMFWYRQQPGQSLTLIATANQGSEATYESGFVIDKFPISRPNLTFSTLTVSNMSPEDSSIYLCSVRPGPDNSPLHFGNGTRLTVT.

The CDR3 DNA reads TGTGCGCACCAGGGGCTTGGGAGCAATCAGCCCCAGCATTTT. Translating it yields CAHQGLGSNQPQHF. The chain couples TRBV28 to TRBJ1-5; D is possibly TRBD1 (6 bases). This CDR3 has 14 residues. CDR1 and CDR2 (germline): MDHEN, SYDVKM.

The rearrangement links TRBV28 to TRBJ1-3; the D is unclear. CDR1 and CDR2 from the germline V gene are MDHEN and SYDVKM. With 5 bases removed from V and 0 bases from J, the gap between germline ends came to 14 bases. This CDR3 spans 16 amino acids. This chain's CDR3 is CASSVTLSGSGNTIYF. CDR3 coding DNA: TGTGCCAGCAGTGTTACGTTATCAGGCTCTGGAAACACCATATATTTT.

The CDR3 sequence is CASSLVRDRRKKNYEQYF. The CDR3 region has the DNA TGTGCCAGCAGCTTAGTGAGGGACAGACGGAAGAAAAACTACGAGCAGTACTTC. J is TRBJ2-7 and V is TRBV7-8; 7 positions match TRBD1. The CDR3 spans 18 residues. V lost 1 base, J lost 3 bases, and 15 bases stayed unmatched. The germline V gene encodes CDR1 SGHVS and CDR2 FQNEAQ. Full variable domain (remainder filled in from reference TRBV7-8 and TRBJ2-7): GAGVSQSPRYKVAKRGQDVALRCDPISGHVSLFWYQQALGQGPEFLTYFQNEAQLDKSGLPSDRFFAERPEGSVSTLKIQRTQQEDSAVYLCASSLVRDRRKKNYEQYFGPGTRLTVT.

The chain carries TRBV28 and TRBJ2-7, with D perhaps matching TRBD2 (6 bases). The CDR3 extends over 14 amino acids. Per germline, CDR1 MDHEN and CDR2 SYDVKM. V was cut by 5 bases and J by 3 bases, with 14 bases left in between. CDR3 bases: TGTGCCAGCAGTCCTACTAGCCCGGGCTACGAGCAGTACTTC. This gives the protein CASSPTSPGYEQYF.

This clone was seen only a few times. The genes are TRBV28 and TRBJ2-7, with D tentatively TRBD1 (6 bases). This CDR3 comprises 12 residues. V gave up 10 bases and J gave up 3 bases, with 13 bases separating them. The V gene's germline CDR1 is MDHEN and CDR2 SYDVKM. The CDR3 nucleotides read TGTGCCACTACGACAGGTGACTACGAGCAGTACTTC. This translates into CATTTGDYEQYF.

The chain is built from TRBV29-1 and TRBJ2-7; 7 bases map to TRBD1. The trim removed 5 bases at V and 6 bases at J, leaving 10 bases unmatched. Germline CDR1 reads SQVTM; CDR2 reads ANQGSEA. There are 13 residues in the CDR3. The CDR3 loop is CSVSEKQGSEQYF. The CDR3 DNA reads as TGCAGCGTTTCCGAAAAACAGGGGTCCGAGCAGTACTTC.

This chain joins TRBV29-1 and TRBJ1-1; a weak D match, TRBD1 (6 bases). Germline lookup yields CDR1 SQVTM and CDR2 ANQGSEA. CDR3 length: 14 residues. V lost 5 bases, J lost 1 base, and 14 bases lay in between. The CDR3 reads CSVRSGTPNTEAFF. The CDR3 bases are TGCAGCGTTAGATCTGGGACACCGAACACTGAAGCTTTCTTT.

The chain employs TRBV27 and TRBJ2-6, with D unclear. V lost 5 bases and J 0 bases, leaving 17 bases between the germline ends. The V gene's germline CDR1 is MNHEY and CDR2 SMNVEV (reference sequence). The CDR3 length is 18 residues. Here the CDR3 DNA reads TGTGCCAGCAGTCCTATCAGAGGCTCCCGCTCTGGGGCCAACGTCCTGACTTTC. It is translated as CASSPIRGSRSGANVLTF.

The chain has TRBV30 and TRBJ1-6, with D possibly TRBD1 on 5 matching bases. Trimming cost V 5 bases and J 6 bases, with 11 bases left between them. In germline, CDR1 is GTSNPN, CDR2 SVGIG (reference sequence). The CDR3 is 13 residues long. The CDR3 spells CAWSEQANSPLHF. The CDR3 DNA reads as TGTGCCTGGTCAGAACAGGCTAATTCACCCCTCCACTTT.

V and J are TRBV28 and TRBJ1-2, with 10 bases matching TRBD1. With 6 bases clipped from V and 2 bases from J, the junction kept 15 bases outside the gene matches. Looked up from germline, CDR1 is MDHEN and CDR2 is SYDVKM. The CDR3 sequence is 18 residues long. CDR3 sequence (DNA): TGTGCCAGCAGCCCACTTGTGGGACAGGGGTATGGAAACTATGGCTACACCTTC. Translated: CASSPLVGQGYGNYGYTF.

In its sample, this clone was seen once. The chain couples TRBV6-5 to TRBJ2-7; weak D call: TRBD2 (6 bases). Per germline, CDR1 MNHEY and CDR2 SVGAGI. The V gene lost 11 bases and the J gene lost 2 bases, with 16 bases spanning the gap. CDR3 size: 13 residues. In DNA form, the CDR3 reads TGTGCCTGTCGGGACCCGGGGGCCTACGAGCAGTACTTC. Residues: CACRDPGAYEQYF.

CDR3 residues: CASSETGWSNSPLHF. The CDR3 region has the DNA TGTGCCAGTAGCGAGACAGGGTGGAGTAATTCACCCCTCCACTTT. The V call is TRBV19, the J call TRBJ1-6; 7 positions match TRBD1. This CDR3 comprises 15 residues. The J segment lost 6 bases and the V segment lost 6 bases, leaving 8 bases of the junction unmatched. Germline V gene sequence: CDR1 LNHDA, CDR2 SQIVND (reference sequence).

This sequence joins TRBV27 and TRBJ2-1; D is unclear. The V end was cut by 2 bases, the J end by 7 bases, with 6 bases between. Germline values: CDR1 MNHEY, CDR2 SMNVEV (reference sequence). CDR3 size: 12 residues. Here the CDR3 DNA reads TGTGCCAGCAGTTTACGGAGTAATGAGCAGTTCTTC. It encodes CASSLRSNEQFF.

The genes are TRBV25-1 and TRBJ2-7; 12 bases match TRBD2. The length of the CDR3 is 15 residues. Germline-derived CDR1 and CDR2 are MGHDK and SYGVNS. Trimming at V came to 4 bases and at J to 7 bases, leaving 8 bases not matched to a gene. CDR3 sequence reads: CASSGAGLAGWEQYF. The CDR3 bases are TGTGCCAGCAGTGGGGCCGGACTAGCGGGATGGGAGCAGTACTTC.

The V call is TRBV6-1, the J call TRBJ1-1; 7 nucleotides match TRBD1. V shed 5 bases, J shed 2 bases, and the junction held 8 bases outside the gene matches. CDR3 length equals 15 residues. The germline gives CDR1 MNHNS, CDR2 SASEGT. In DNA, the CDR3 is TGTGCCAGCAGTTTATACAGGGGTGTCAACACTGAAGCTTTCTTT. This translates into CASSLYRGVNTEAFF.

The chain combines TRBV28 with TRBJ2-3; D gene unclear. CDR1 is MDHEN, CDR2 SYDVKM, per germline. The CDR3 extends over 14 amino acids. V lost 4 bases to trimming and J lost 2 bases, with 10 bases between them. The CDR3 DNA is TGTGCCAGCAGTTCTTGGCCGATCACAGATACGCAGTATTTT. Translating gives CASSSWPITDTQYF.

The chain links TRBV27 to TRBJ1-2; 10 bases are shared with TRBD1. The CDR3 runs 16 residues. V shed 5 bases, J shed 8 bases, and the junction held 14 bases outside the gene matches. CDR1 and CDR2 (germline): MNHEY, SMNVEV (reference sequence). This CDR3 is CASSHPTGTGVGGYTF. In DNA form, the CDR3 reads TGTGCCAGCAGTCACCCGACCGGGACAGGGGTGGGAGGCTACACCTTC.

The V gene is TRBV7-6, the J gene TRBJ1-4; TRBD1 matches at 10 bases. V shed 4 bases and J 7 bases; nucleotides not matched to a gene: 6. Germline-derived CDR1 and CDR2 are SGHVS and FNYEAQ. This CDR3 has 15 amino acids. DNA for the CDR3: TGTGCCAGCAGCTCTTGGACAGGGGGGGGTGAAAAACTGTTTTTT. Its translation is CASSSWTGGGEKLFF.